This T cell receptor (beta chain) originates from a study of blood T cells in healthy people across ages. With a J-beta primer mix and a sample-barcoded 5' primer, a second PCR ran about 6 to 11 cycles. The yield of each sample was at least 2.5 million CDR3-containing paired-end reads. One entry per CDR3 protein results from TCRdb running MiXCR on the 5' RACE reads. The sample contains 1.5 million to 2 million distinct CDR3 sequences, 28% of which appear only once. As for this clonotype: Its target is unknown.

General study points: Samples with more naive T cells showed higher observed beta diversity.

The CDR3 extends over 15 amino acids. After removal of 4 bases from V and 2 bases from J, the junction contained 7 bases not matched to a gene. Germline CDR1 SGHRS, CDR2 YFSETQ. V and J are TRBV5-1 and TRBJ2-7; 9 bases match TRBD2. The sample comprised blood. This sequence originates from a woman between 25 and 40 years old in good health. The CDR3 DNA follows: TGCGCCAGCAGCAATAGCGGGGGAACCGCCTACGAGCAGTACTTC. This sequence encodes CASSNSGGTAYEQYF.